The rows below give T cell receptor beta chains drawn from one sample of a study of cytotoxic CD8 clonotypes in ibrutinib-treated CLL. This table comes from immunoSEQ multiplex PCR, and its TCRdb copy is limited to in-frame clones, with some not included. The sample includes about 120,000 clones, 58% of them seen just once. This specimen was PBMCs, taken after 24 months of ibrutinib treatment. These receptors were obtained from a human donor with chronic lymphocytic leukemia. Each CDR3 is given with its conserved first and last residue. D genes are given only for firm matches. Not all rows give a size; the values are once, few, many and, for expanded clones, a class.

NA,TRBJ1-1,TRBV2,NA,TGTGCCAGCAGTGATGTTGGGAACACTGAAGCTTTCTTT,CASSDVGNTEAFF
NA,TRBJ2-6,TRBV7-6,once,TGTGCCAGCAGCTTAGAGGCCGCGGTAGGGGCCAACGTCCTGACTTTC,CASSLEAAVGANVLTF
NA,TRBJ1-1,TRBV4-1,NA,TGCGCCAGCAGCCAAGATCTAGAGTACACTGAAGCTTTCTTT,CASSQDLEYTEAFF
NA,TRBJ2-2,TRBV6-6,NA,TGTGCCAGCAGTCTCTCGAGGAACACCGGGGAGCTGTTTTTT,CASSLSRNTGELFF
TRBD1,TRBJ2-3,TRBV6-6,few,TGTGCCAGCAGAGGTGAGGGGACAGGCACAGATACGCAGTATTTT,CASRGEGTGTDTQYF
NA,TRBJ2-7,TRBV30,NA,TGTGCTGGGGGAGGACTTAACTACGAGCAGTACTTC,CAGGGLNYEQYF
TRBD1,TRBJ1-2,TRBV30,NA,TGTGCCTGGGTCGCTGGGGGACAGGGCAACTATGGCTACACCTTC,CAWVAGGQGNYGYTF
NA,TRBJ2-7,TRBV9,NA,TGTGCCAGCAGCGCTGGACAGTACGAGCAGTACTTC,CASSAGQYEQYF
NA,TRBJ1-2,TRBV28,NA,TGTGCCAGCAGTTTAGAGGGTAGGGATGGCTACACCTTC,CASSLEGRDGYTF
TRBD1,TRBJ2-7,TRBV5-1,NA,TGCGCCAGCAGCTTGGTGCCAGGGGGCTTCTACGAGCAGTACTTC,CASSLVPGGFYEQYF
NA,TRBJ1-1,TRBV11-2,NA,TGTGCCAGCAGCTTAGCATGGAACACTGAAGCTTTCTTT,CASSLAWNTEAFF
NA,TRBJ2-6,TRBV4-2,once,TGTGCCAGCAGCCAACCGATAGGGTCTGGGGCCAACGTCCTGACTTTC,CASSQPIGSGANVLTF
NA,TRBJ2-5,TRBV6-1,NA,TGTGCCAGCAGGGCTATAGATAGAGGGGAGACCCAGTACTTC,CASRAIDRGETQYF
NA,TRBJ2-7,TRBV11-2,few,TGTGCCAGCAGCTTAGAGGACACGGGCCCTTACGAGCAGTACTTC,CASSLEDTGPYEQYF
NA,TRBJ2-3,TRBV19,few,TGTGCCAGTAGTATAGACCCGGGACGAACCTTCACAGATACGCAGTATTTT,CASSIDPGRTFTDTQYF
TRBD1,TRBJ1-4,TRBV30,few,TGTGCCTGGAGTGAAGGACAGGGGGTCGGAAAACTGTTTTTT,CAWSEGQGVGKLFF
TRBD2,TRBJ2-7,TRBV15,NA,TGTGCCACCAGCAGGTCCCCTAGCGGGGGGGACGAGCAGTACTTC,CATSRSPSGGDEQYF
TRBD2,TRBJ2-5,TRBV2,NA,TGTGCCATAAGCGGGGCTGTGACCCAGTACTTC,CAISGAVTQYF
NA,TRBJ2-3,TRBV7-8,few,TGTGCCAGCAGCCCAGGTGGGGGGTTTAGCACAGATACGCAGTATTTT,CASSPGGGFSTDTQYF
NA,TRBJ2-7,TRBV10-3,few,TGTGCCATCAGTGATAGGGGGGACGAGCAGTACTTC,CAISDRGDEQYF
NA,TRBJ1-2,TRBV6-1,NA,TGTGCCAGCAGTGAAAGGACACAGCGCTACACCTTC,CASSERTQRYTF
TRBD1,TRBJ1-1,TRBV5-1,NA,TGCGCCAGCAGCTTGGTGGGACAGGGTTACACTGAAGCTTTCTTT,CASSLVGQGYTEAFF
NA,TRBJ2-5,TRBV5-1,NA,TGCGCCAGCAGCTTGGTTCGTTTGTTGCATACCCAGTACTTC,CASSLVRLLHTQYF
NA,TRBJ1-6,TRBV2,NA,TGTGCCAGCAGTGTCCAGGGAGGTAATTCACCCCTCCACTTT,CASSVQGGNSPLHF
TRBD1,TRBJ2-5,TRBV27,NA,TGTGCCAGCAGCAAGGACAGGAAGTACCAAGAGACCCAGTACTTC,CASSKDRKYQETQYF
NA,TRBJ2-7,TRBV5-1,few,TGCGCCAGCAGCTTGTTCGCTGAGGAGCAGTACTTC,CASSLFAEEQYF
NA,TRBJ2-3,TRBV7-3,once,TGTGCCAGCAGCTTCTCCACCGTGGCAACAGATACGCAGTATTTT,CASSFSTVATDTQYF
NA,TRBJ1-1,TRBV4-3,NA,TGCGCCAGCAGCCAAGATCGGGAGACTGAAGCTTTCTTT,CASSQDRETEAFF
NA,TRBJ2-2,TRBV19,NA,TGTGCCAGTAGTATTTTTGGACAGCTCACCGGGGAGCTGTTTTTT,CASSIFGQLTGELFF
TRBD2,TRBJ2-3,TRBV6-4,NA,TGTGCCAGCAGAGCGGGGGATAAGGGCACAGATACGCAGTATTTT,CASRAGDKGTDTQYF
NA,TRBJ2-1,TRBV7-3,NA,TGTGCCAGCGGGGGGCAGAGCAATGAGCAGTTCTTC,CASGGQSNEQFF
NA,TRBJ2-2,TRBV29-1,few,TGCAGCGTTGAAGACAGGGTTTTCGGGGAGCTGTTTTTT,CSVEDRVFGELFF
NA,TRBJ2-6,TRBV5-1,NA,TGCGCCAGCAGCCCGGGCCGCGACTTCATATCTGGGGCCAACGTCCTGACTTTC,CASSPGRDFISGANVLTF
NA,TRBJ1-3,TRBV30,NA,TGTGCCTGGAGTGCCAGTGGTTTCTCTGGAAACACCATATATTTT,CAWSASGFSGNTIYF
TRBD1,TRBJ1-2,TRBV4-3,NA,TGCGCCAGCAGCCAAGAAAAGGGCCGGGACAGGGGTGGCTACACCTTC,CASSQEKGRDRGGYTF
TRBD1,TRBJ2-3,TRBV28,NA,TGTGCCAGCTCTGGACAGGTCACAGATACGCAGTATTTT,CASSGQVTDTQYF
TRBD1,TRBJ2-1,TRBV11-3,once,TGTGCCAGCAGCCCCGCCGACCGACAGGGCTACAATGAGCAGTTCTTC,CASSPADRQGYNEQFF
TRBD1,TRBJ1-1,TRBV7-3,NA,TGTGCCAGCAGCTTAGACAGGGAACGTGAAGCTTTCTTT,CASSLDREREAFF
NA,TRBJ2-1,TRBV25-1,once,TGTGCCAGCGTGGACTGGCAGGACAATGAGCAGTTCTTC,CASVDWQDNEQFF